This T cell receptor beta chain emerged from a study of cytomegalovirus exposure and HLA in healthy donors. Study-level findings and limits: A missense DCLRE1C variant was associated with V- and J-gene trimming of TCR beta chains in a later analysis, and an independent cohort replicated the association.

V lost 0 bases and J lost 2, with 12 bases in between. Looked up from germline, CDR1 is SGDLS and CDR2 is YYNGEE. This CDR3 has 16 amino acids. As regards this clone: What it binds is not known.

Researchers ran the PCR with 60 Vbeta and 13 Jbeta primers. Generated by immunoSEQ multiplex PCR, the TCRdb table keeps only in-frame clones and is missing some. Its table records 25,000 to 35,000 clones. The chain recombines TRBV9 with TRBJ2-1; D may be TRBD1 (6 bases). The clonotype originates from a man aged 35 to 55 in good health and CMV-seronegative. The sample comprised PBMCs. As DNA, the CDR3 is TGTGCCAGCAGCGTAGCGGAACAGGGAGCCTACAATGAGCAGTTCTTC. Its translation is CASSVAEQGAYNEQFF.